Each of the 7 T cell receptor beta chains below was sequenced from the same sample in a study of blood T cell repertoires in COVID-19. Assay used: immunoSEQ multiplex PCR; TCRdb lists only in-frame clones, some missing. The sample has roughly 140,000 clones; around 80% are singletons. The sequenced material came from PBMCs or T cells enriched from blood (not recorded which). The receptors were sampled from a man aged 50 to 60 who had recovered from COVID-19.

The rearrangement links TRBV5-1 to TRBJ1-5; TRBD1 aligns across 7 bases. The CDR3 has 14 amino acids. Germline values: CDR1 SGHRS, CDR2 YFSETQ. Trimming cost V 4 bases and J 1 base; bases outside gene matches: 2. The CDR3 sequence is CASSPGGSNQPQHF. CDR3 coding DNA: TGCGCCAGCAGCCCAGGGGGGAGCAATCAGCCCCAGCATTTT.

The chain employs TRBV7-8 and TRBJ2-1, with 8 bases lining up with TRBD2. The germline V gene encodes CDR1 SGHVS and CDR2 FQNEAQ. The junction had 3 bases not matched to a gene; V was cut back by 5 bases and J by 9 bases. The CDR3 totals 12 residues. CDR3 loop: CASSPGTSEQFF. The DNA of the CDR3 is TGTGCCAGCAGCCCCGGGACTAGTGAGCAGTTCTTC.

This chain connects TRBV6-1 to TRBJ2-1; 9 bases are shared with TRBD1. Germline values: CDR1 MNHNS, CDR2 SASEGT. The CDR3 runs to 15 residues. V was clipped by 3 bases and J by 7 bases; unmatched bases: 7. The CDR3 DNA is TGTGCCAGCAGTGATTACAGGGGGCTGGGTAATGAGCAGTTCTTC. This sequence encodes CASSDYRGLGNEQFF.

This chain uses TRBV7-9 with TRBJ1-2; possible D gene TRBD1, 6 bases. The V gene's germline CDR1 is SEHNR and CDR2 FQNEAQ (reference sequence). The CDR3 length is 14 residues. Trimming left V 3 bases short and J 4 bases short, with 12 bases between. CDR3 DNA sequence: TGTGCCAGCAGCTTGTCAGGGGACACCTATGGCTACACCTTC. Translation gives CASSLSGDTYGYTF.

This clone was detected ten times or more. This chain connects TRBV4-2 to TRBJ1-5, with 10 bases that match TRBD1. Germline V gene lookup returns CDR1 LGHNA and CDR2 YNFKEQ. This CDR3 is built from 17 residues. J gave up 3 bases and V 4 bases, and 9 bases lay outside the gene matches. CDR3 DNA sequence: TGTGCCAGCAGCCCGGGACAGGGGAGCACCATCAATCAGCCCCAGCATTTT. Translating gives CASSPGQGSTINQPQHF.

This sequence joins TRBV3-1 (or the pseudogene TRBV3-2) and TRBJ1-6; a possible D gene is TRBD1 (5 bases). This CDR3 comprises 16 residues. CDR1 and CDR2 (germline): LGHDT, YNNKEL (reference sequence). Between the trimmed V and J ends, which lost 4 bases and 9 bases, there was a span of 19 bases. The CDR3 protein is CASSPTQLGAGSPLHF. The DNA of the CDR3 is TGTGCCAGCAGCCCTACCCAGCTAGGGGCCGGTTCACCCCTCCACTTT.

This clone was observed a few times. The gene calls are TRBV20-1 and TRBJ2-7, with D possibly TRBD1 on 5 matching bases. The ends were cut back, 1 base at V and 7 bases at J, with 8 bases in the middle. The CDR3 is 11 amino acids. Germline CDR1 reads DFQATT; CDR2 reads SNEGSKA (reference sequence). The DNA of the CDR3 is TGCAGTGCTAGAGCCGACAGAGAGCAGTACTTC. The encoded protein is CSARADREQYF.